This T cell receptor beta chain was profiled in a study of cytomegalovirus exposure and HLA in healthy donors. With 60 Vbeta and 13 Jbeta primers, the PCR was carried out. TCRdb's table, derived via immunoSEQ multiplex PCR, lists solely in-frame clones and lacks some. The table includes roughly 120,000 clones, 74% detected once. The sequence was obtained from a woman between 50 and 59 years old in good health and CMV-seropositive. The sequenced material came from PBMCs.

CDR3 nucleotide sequence: TGTGCCAGCAGCTTGAGGGGGATAGGTGAGCAGTTCTTC. This sequence encodes CASSLRGIGEQFF. The chain couples TRBV5-4 to TRBJ2-1; the D gene is possibly TRBD1 (6 bases). CDR1 SGHNT and CDR2 YYREEE come from the germline V gene (reference sequence). The CDR3 is made up of 13 amino acids. The germline V and J ends were trimmed by 1 base and 9 bases, with 11 bases remaining between them.